These 9 T cell receptor beta chains originate from one sample sequenced in a study of blood T cell repertoires in COVID-19. TCRdb's table, derived via immunoSEQ multiplex PCR, lists solely in-frame clones and lacks some. The sample has nearly 200,000 clones, approximately 82% seen once; the top ten hold 6% to 8%. The specimen sequenced was peripheral blood. Receptors originate from a human donor with acute or convalescent COVID-19. The donor label of this sample is uncertain.

The chain is built from TRBV19 and TRBJ2-3; maybe TRBD2 (6 bases). This CDR3 comprises 15 residues. Germline V gene data show CDR1 as LNHDA and CDR2 as SQIVND (reference sequence). V was trimmed by 1 base and J by 2 bases, leaving 10 bases between them. Written as DNA, the CDR3 is TGTGCCAGTAGTATAGCGGGAGACCTCACAGATACGCAGTATTTT. Residues: CASSIAGDLTDTQYF.

The gene calls are TRBV7-3 and TRBJ2-2, with 8 bases identical to TRBD1. Per germline, CDR1 SGHTA and CDR2 FQGTGA. Losses at the gene ends were 1 base for V and 0 bases for J; bases not matched to a gene: 1. CDR3 length: 16 residues. CDR3 nucleotide sequence: TGTGCCAGCAGCTTAAGCAGGGGGCCGAACACCGGGGAGCTGTTTTTT. Translation gives CASSLSRGPNTGELFF.

This clone was recorded once. V is TRBV19 and J is TRBJ2-7; weak D call: TRBD1 (6 bases). V lost 3 bases to trimming and J lost 3 bases, with 12 bases between them. Germline-derived CDR1 and CDR2 are LNHDA and SQIVND (reference sequence). CDR3 length: 14 amino acids. The DNA of the CDR3 is TGTGCCAGTAGTATGCCCGGGACAAACTACGAGCAGTACTTC. Translating it yields CASSMPGTNYEQYF.

The chain couples TRBV4-3 to TRBJ1-1; 7 bases agree with TRBD1. Germline V gene data show CDR1 as LGHNA and CDR2 as YSLEER. J was trimmed by 3 bases and V by 5 bases; bases with no gene match: 12. CDR3 length: 16 residues. CDR3 amino acids: CASSSTLGRGDTEAFF. DNA for the CDR3: TGCGCCAGCAGCAGCACACTCGGCAGGGGGGACACTGAAGCTTTCTTT.

V is TRBV19 and J is TRBJ2-7; no clear D gene. Between the trimmed V and J ends, which lost 3 bases and 3 bases, there was a span of 9 bases. This CDR3 region has 13 residues. Germline lookup yields CDR1 LNHDA and CDR2 SQIVND (reference sequence). CDR3 sequence reads: CASSISPGYEQYF. The CDR3 region has the DNA TGTGCCAGTAGTATTTCCCCCGGCTACGAGCAGTACTTC.

CDR3 residues: CASSQESRDTEAFF. The CDR3 DNA is TGTGCCAGCAGCCAAGAATCCAGGGACACTGAAGCTTTCTTT. This chain connects TRBV3-1 (or the pseudogene TRBV3-2) to TRBJ1-1; possible D gene TRBD1, 5 bases. V was clipped by 0 bases and J by 3 bases, with 8 bases between them. Germline V gene lookup returns CDR1 LGHDT and CDR2 YNNKEL (reference sequence). The CDR3 consists of 14 residues.

This sequence joins TRBV3-1 (or the pseudogene TRBV3-2) and TRBJ2-3, with TRBD1 identical over 9 bases. CDR1 and CDR2 (germline): LGHDT, YNNKEL (reference sequence). Trimming cost V 2 bases and J 2 bases; bases outside gene matches: 14. The CDR3 has 19 residues. The CDR3 DNA is TGTGCCAGCAGCCAAACCGGGACAGGGTTTACCCGGGCCACAGATACGCAGTATTTT. Protein product: CASSQTGTGFTRATDTQYF.

A few counts support this clone. This chain links TRBV4-1 with TRBJ2-3; TRBD2 aligns across 12 bases. CDR3 length: 16 amino acids. V was pared by 1 base and J by 2 bases, with 1 base of the junction left unmatched. Per germline, CDR1 MGHRA and CDR2 YSYEKL. As DNA, the CDR3 is TGCGCCAGCAGCCAAGGACTAGCGGGAGTCACAGATACGCAGTATTTT. Its protein is CASSQGLAGVTDTQYF.

The chain carries TRBV19 and TRBJ1-1, with 7 bases that match TRBD1. J lost 1 base, V lost 2 bases, and 4 bases had no gene match. This CDR3 region has 15 residues. Germline V gives CDR1 LNHDA, CDR2 SQIVND (reference sequence). CDR3 loop: CASSIQGVPNTEAFF. CDR3 in DNA: TGTGCCAGTAGTATACAGGGGGTGCCGAACACTGAAGCTTTCTTT.